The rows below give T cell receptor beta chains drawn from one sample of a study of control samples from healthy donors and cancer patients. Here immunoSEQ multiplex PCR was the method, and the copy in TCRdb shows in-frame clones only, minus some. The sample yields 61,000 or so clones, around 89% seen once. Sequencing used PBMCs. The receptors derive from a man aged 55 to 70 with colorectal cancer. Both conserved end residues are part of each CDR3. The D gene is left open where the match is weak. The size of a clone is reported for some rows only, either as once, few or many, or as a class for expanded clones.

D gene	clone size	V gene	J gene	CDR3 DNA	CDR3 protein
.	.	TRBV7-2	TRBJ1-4	TGTGCCAGCAGCTTCGGCTTAAGTGAAAAACTGTTTTTT	CASSFGLSEKLFF
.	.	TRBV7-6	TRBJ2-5	TGTGCCAGCAGCTTAGACTACCCCCAAGAGACCCAGTACTTC	CASSLDYPQETQYF
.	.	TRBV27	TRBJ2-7	TGTGCCAGCAGTCCCCAGCCCGGGTCGTACGAGCAGTACTTC	CASSPQPGSYEQYF
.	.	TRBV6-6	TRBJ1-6	TGTGCCAGCAGTTACTCCGATTCGGCAAATTCACCCCTCCACTTT	CASSYSDSANSPLHF
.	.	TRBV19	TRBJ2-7	TGTGCCAGCTCACAGGGTTACGAGCAGTACTTC	CASSQGYEQYF
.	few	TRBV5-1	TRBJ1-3	TGCGCCAGCAGCGCCCACAGGGACACCATATATTTT	CASSAHRDTIYF
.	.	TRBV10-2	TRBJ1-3	TGCGCCAGCAGTGAAACACTCTCTGGAAACACCATATATTTT	CASSETLSGNTIYF
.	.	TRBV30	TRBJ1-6	TGTGCCTGGAGTGTCAGGGGAAGCTCCTATAATTCACCCCTCCACTTT	CAWSVRGSSYNSPLHF
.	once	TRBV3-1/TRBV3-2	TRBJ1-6	TGTGCCAGCAGCCAAGATCGTGGAGTATCCTATAATTCACCCCTCCACTTT	CASSQDRGVSYNSPLHF
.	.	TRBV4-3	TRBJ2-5	TGCGCCAGCAGCCAAGGGCTAGGCTGGCAAGAGACCCAGTACTTC	CASSQGLGWQETQYF
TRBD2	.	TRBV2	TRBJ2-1	TGTGCCAGCAGGGATCTAGCGGGGGGGGATTTCGGTGAGCAGTTCTTC	CASRDLAGGDFGEQFF
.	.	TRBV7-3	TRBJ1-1	TGTGCCAGCAGCTTACAGGGAAGTGGCACTGAAGCTTTCTTT	CASSLQGSGTEAFF
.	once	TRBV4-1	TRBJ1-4	TGCGCCAGCAGCCAAGGGACAGTTCAAACTAATGAAAAACTGTTTTTT	CASSQGTVQTNEKLFF
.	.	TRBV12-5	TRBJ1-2	TGTGCTAGTGGTTTGGTAGGGCTGCCGGGCGACACCTTC	CASGLVGLPGDTF
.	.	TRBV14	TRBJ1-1	TGTGCCAGCAGCCGCTTCAGGGGTGAGAACACTGAAGCTTTCTTT	CASSRFRGENTEAFF
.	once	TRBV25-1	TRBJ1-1	TGTGCCAGCACCAAGGAAGGGGCGCGTTCTGAAGCTTTCTTT	CASTKEGARSEAFF
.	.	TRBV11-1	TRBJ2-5	TGTGCCAGCAGCTTAGTGGAGACCCAGTACTTC	CASSLVETQYF
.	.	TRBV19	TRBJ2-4	TGTGCCAGTAGTATTAGTAACAAGTTAGCCAAAAACATTCAGTACTTC	CASSISNKLAKNIQYF
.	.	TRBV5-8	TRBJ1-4	TGTGCCAGCAGCTTGGGCGGGTTAGCTAATGAAAAACTGTTTTTT	CASSLGGLANEKLFF